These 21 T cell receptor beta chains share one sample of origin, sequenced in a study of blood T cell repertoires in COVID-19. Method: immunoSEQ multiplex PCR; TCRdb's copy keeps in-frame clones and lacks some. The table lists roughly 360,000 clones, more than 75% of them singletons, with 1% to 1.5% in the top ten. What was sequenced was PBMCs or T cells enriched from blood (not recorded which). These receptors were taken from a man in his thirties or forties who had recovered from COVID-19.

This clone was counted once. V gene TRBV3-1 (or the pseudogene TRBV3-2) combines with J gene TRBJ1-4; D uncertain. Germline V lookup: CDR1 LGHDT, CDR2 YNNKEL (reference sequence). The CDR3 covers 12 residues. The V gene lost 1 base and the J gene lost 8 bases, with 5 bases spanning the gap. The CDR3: CASSQVAEKLFF. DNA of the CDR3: TGTGCCAGCAGCCAAGTTGCGGAAAAACTGTTTTTT.

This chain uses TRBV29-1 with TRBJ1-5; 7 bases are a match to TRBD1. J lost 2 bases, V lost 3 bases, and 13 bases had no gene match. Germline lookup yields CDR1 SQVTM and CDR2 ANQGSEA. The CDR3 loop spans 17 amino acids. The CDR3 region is CSVDLNRGQGRNQPQHF. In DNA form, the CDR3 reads TGCAGCGTTGACCTTAATAGGGGGCAAGGACGCAATCAGCCCCAGCATTTT.

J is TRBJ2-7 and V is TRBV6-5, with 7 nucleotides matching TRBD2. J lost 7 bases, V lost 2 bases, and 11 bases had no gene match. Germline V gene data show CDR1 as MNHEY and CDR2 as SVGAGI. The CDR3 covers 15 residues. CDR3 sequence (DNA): TGTGCCAGCAGTTACGGGGGGGACGCCTACGGGGAGCAGTACTTC. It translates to CASSYGGDAYGEQYF.

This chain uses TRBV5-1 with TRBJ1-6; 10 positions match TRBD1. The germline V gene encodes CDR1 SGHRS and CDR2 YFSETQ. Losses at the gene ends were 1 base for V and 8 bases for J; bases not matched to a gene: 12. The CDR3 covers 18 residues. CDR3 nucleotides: TGCGCCAGCAGCTTGTATGGGCCGTATGGGACAGGGGATTCACCCCTCCACTTT. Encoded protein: CASSLYGPYGTGDSPLHF.

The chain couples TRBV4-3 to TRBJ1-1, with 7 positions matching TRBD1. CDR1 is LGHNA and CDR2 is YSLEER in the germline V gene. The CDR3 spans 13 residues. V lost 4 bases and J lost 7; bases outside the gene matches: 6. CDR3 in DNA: TGCGCCAGCAGCCTTGTTAGGGACAGTGAAGCTTTCTTT. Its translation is CASSLVRDSEAFF.

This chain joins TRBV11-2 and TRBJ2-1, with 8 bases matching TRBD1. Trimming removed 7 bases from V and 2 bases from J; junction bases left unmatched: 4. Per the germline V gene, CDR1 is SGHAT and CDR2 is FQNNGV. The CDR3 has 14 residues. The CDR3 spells CASKDRGAYNEQFF. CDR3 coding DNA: TGTGCCAGCAAAGACAGGGGAGCCTACAATGAGCAGTTCTTC. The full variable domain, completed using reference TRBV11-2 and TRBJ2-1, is EAGVAQSPRYKIIEKRQSVAFWCNPISGHATLYWYQQILGQGPKLLIQFQNNGVVDDSQLPKDRFSAERLKGVDSTLKIQPAKLEDSAVYLCASKDRGAYNEQFFGPGTRLTVL.

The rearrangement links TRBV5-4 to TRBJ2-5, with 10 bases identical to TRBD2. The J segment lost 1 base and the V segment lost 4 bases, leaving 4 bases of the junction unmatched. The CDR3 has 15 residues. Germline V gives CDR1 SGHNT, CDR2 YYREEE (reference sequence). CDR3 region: CASSISGGLQETQYF. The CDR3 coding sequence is TGTGCCAGCAGCATTAGCGGGGGGCTCCAAGAGACCCAGTACTTC.

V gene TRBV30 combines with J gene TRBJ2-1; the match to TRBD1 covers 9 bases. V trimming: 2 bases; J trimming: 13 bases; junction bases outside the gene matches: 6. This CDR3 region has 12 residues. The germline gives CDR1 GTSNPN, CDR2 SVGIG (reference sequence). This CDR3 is CAWSLEDRGQFF. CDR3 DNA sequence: TGTGCCTGGAGTTTGGAGGACAGGGGTCAGTTCTTC.

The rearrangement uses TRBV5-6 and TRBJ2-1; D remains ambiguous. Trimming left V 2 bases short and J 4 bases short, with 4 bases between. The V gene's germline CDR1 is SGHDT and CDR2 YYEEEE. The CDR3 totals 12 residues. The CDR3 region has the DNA TGTGCCAGCAGCTTCCAGTACAATGAGCAGTTCTTC. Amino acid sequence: CASSFQYNEQFF.

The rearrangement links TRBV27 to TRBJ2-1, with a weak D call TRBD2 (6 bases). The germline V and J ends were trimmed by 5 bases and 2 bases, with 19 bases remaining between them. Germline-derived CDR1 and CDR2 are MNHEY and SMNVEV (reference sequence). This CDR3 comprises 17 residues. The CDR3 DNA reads TGTGCCAGCAGTGACCCCGTTGCCGGGGGTGCCTACAATGAGCAGTTCTTC. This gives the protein CASSDPVAGGAYNEQFF.

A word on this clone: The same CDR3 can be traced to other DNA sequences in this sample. CDR3 nucleotide sequence: TGTGCCAGTCGTTCCTATAGCAATCAGCCCCAGCATTTT. It is translated as CASRSYSNQPQHF. The gene calls are TRBV19 and TRBJ1-5; D is undetermined. V lost 8 bases to trimming and J lost 0 bases, with 8 bases between them. Per the germline V gene, CDR1 is LNHDA and CDR2 is SQIVND (reference sequence). This CDR3 contains 13 residues.

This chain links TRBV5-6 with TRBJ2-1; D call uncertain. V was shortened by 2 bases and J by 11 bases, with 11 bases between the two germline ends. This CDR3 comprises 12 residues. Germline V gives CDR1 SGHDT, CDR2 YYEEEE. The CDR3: CASSLGETQQFF. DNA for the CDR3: TGTGCCAGCAGCTTAGGAGAGACCCAGCAGTTCTTC. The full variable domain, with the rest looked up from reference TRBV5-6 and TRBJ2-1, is DAGVTQSPTHLIKTRGQQVTLRCSPKSGHDTVSWYQQALGQGPQFIFQYYEEEERQRGNFPDRFSGHQFPNYSSELNVNALLLGDSALYLCASSLGETQQFFGPGTRLTVL.

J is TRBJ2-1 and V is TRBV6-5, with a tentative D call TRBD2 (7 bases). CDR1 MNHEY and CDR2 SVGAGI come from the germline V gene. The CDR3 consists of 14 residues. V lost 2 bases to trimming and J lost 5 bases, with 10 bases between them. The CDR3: CASSYGGADNEQFF. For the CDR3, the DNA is TGTGCCAGCAGTTACGGGGGGGCCGACAATGAGCAGTTCTTC.

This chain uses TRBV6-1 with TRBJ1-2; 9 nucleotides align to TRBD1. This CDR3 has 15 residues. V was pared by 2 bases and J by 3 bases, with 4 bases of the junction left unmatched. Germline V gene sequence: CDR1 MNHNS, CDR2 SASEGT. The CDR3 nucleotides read TGTGCCAGCAGTGAACCGGGACAGGGTCACTATGGCTACACCTTC. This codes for CASSEPGQGHYGYTF.

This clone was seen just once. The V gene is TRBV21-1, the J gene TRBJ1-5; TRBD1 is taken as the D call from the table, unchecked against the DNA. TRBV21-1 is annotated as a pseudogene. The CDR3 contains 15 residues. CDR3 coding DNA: TGTGCCAGCAGCAAAGGGAGCCCAGGGCCTCAGCCCCAGCATTTT. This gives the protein CASSKGSPGPQPQHF.

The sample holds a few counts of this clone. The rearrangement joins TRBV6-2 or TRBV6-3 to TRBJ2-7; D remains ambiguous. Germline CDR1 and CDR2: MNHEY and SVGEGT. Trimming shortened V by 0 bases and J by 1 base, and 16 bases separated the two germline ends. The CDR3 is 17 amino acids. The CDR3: CASSYSIIAQHSYEQYF. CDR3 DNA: TGTGCCAGCAGTTACTCGATAATAGCTCAGCATTCCTACGAGCAGTACTTC.

The CDR3: CAISESNRGATGELFF. In DNA, the CDR3 is TGTGCCATCAGTGAGTCGAATCGAGGAGCCACCGGGGAGCTGTTTTTT. This rearrangement joins TRBV10-3 to TRBJ2-2; D not certain. In germline, CDR1 is ENHRY, CDR2 SYGVKD. V lost 0 bases and J 4 bases, leaving 12 bases between the germline ends. The CDR3 length is 16 residues.

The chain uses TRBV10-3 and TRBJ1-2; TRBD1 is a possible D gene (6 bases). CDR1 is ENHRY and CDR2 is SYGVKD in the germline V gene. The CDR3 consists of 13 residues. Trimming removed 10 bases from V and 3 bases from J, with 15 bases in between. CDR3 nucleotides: TGTGCCACTCACGGGGGGCGCGACTATGGCTACACCTTC. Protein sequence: CATHGGRDYGYTF.

Here the CDR3 reads CATSSATGGNQPQHF. The DNA of the CDR3 is TGTGCCACCAGCAGTGCGACAGGGGGTAATCAGCCCCAGCATTTT. The V call is TRBV15, the J call TRBJ1-5; 9 bases are shared with TRBD1. This CDR3 is built from 15 residues. Looked up from germline, CDR1 is LNHNV and CDR2 is YYDKDF (reference sequence). The V and J ends lost 3 bases and 4 bases, in that order; junction bases with no gene match: 4.

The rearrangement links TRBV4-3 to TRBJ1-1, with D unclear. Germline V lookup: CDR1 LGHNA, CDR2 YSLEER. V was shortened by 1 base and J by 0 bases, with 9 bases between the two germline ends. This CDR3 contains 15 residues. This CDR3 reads CASSQGKRLNTEAFF. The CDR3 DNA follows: TGCGCCAGCAGCCAAGGGAAGAGGCTGAACACTGAAGCTTTCTTT.

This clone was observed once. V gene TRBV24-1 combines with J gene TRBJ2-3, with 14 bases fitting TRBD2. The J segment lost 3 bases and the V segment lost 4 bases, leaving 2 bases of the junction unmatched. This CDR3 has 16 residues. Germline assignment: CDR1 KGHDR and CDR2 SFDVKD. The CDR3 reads CATSDWTSGGTDTQYF. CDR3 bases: TGTGCCACCAGTGACTGGACTAGCGGGGGGACAGATACGCAGTATTTT.